Presented here are 26 T cell receptor beta chains from one specimen sequenced in a study of cytomegalovirus exposure and HLA in healthy donors. Vbeta (60) and Jbeta (13) primers were used in the PCR. Here immunoSEQ multiplex PCR was the method, and the copy in TCRdb shows in-frame clones only, minus some. The data contain 140,000 to 150,000 clones, 70% of them seen just once; the ten biggest clones take up 2.1%. Sequenced sample: PBMCs. The receptors come from a woman aged 55-75 years in good health and CMV-seropositive.

The rearrangement uses TRBV12-5 and TRBJ1-2, with D maybe TRBD1 (6 bases). The CDR3 is 13 residues long. The V gene lost 5 bases and the J gene lost 6 bases, with 13 bases spanning the gap. The germline V gene encodes CDR1 LGHNT and CDR2 FRNRAP. The CDR3 nucleotides are TGTGCTAGTGGTCTATCAGGGGAGAATGGCTACACCTTC. Translation: CASGLSGENGYTF.

Only a few counts were recorded for this clone. The CDR3 spells CASSWVGQETQYF. CDR3 nucleotide sequence: TGCGCCAGCAGCTGGGTCGGGCAAGAGACCCAGTACTTC. The chain joins TRBV5-1 to TRBJ2-5, with D unresolved. The CDR3 loop spans 13 amino acids. Germline CDR1 SGHRS, CDR2 YFSETQ. V shed 3 bases and J shed 2 bases, with 8 bases lying between them.

The chain joins TRBV9 to TRBJ2-5, with D possibly TRBD2 on 6 matching bases. The CDR3 runs to 15 residues. V was cut by 1 base and J by 1 base, with 11 bases left in between. Looked up from germline, CDR1 is SGDLS and CDR2 is YYNGEE. CDR3 region: CASSVFGSGQETQYF. The CDR3 DNA reads TGTGCCAGCAGCGTATTCGGTAGCGGCCAAGAGACCCAGTACTTC.

The chain links TRBV6-5 to TRBJ1-1; 7 bases are a match to TRBD1. Trimming removed 0 bases from V and 1 base from J; junction bases left unmatched: 5. CDR3 length equals 16 residues. The V gene's germline CDR1 is MNHEY and CDR2 SVGAGI. CDR3: CASSYSGQLRNTEAFF. The DNA for the CDR3 is TGTGCCAGCAGTTACTCGGGACAGCTCAGGAACACTGAAGCTTTCTTT.

J is TRBJ2-7 and V is TRBV5-5; 14 nucleotides match TRBD2. The V gene's germline CDR1 is SGHKS and CDR2 YYEKEE (reference sequence). The CDR3 contains 17 residues. Trimming took 3 bases from V and 6 from J; bases not matched to a gene: 11. The CDR3 reads CASSSTKGTSGSSEQYF. The DNA of the CDR3 is TGTGCCAGCAGCTCTACCAAAGGGACTAGCGGGAGTTCCGAGCAGTACTTC.

The rearrangement uses TRBV6-1 and TRBJ1-2; no clear D gene. Germline-derived CDR1 and CDR2 are MNHNS and SASEGT. The CDR3 loop spans 13 amino acids. The germline V and J ends were trimmed by 5 bases and 1 base, with 8 bases remaining between them. The DNA for the CDR3 is TGTGCCAGCAGTTCACCACATAACTATGGCTACACCTTC. It yields the protein CASSSPHNYGYTF.

The gene calls are TRBV11-2 and TRBJ2-7, with 12 nucleotides matching TRBD2. V dropped 6 bases and J dropped 7; count of bases not matched to a gene: 13. Germline CDR1 reads SGHAT; CDR2 reads FQNNGV. The CDR3 contains 16 residues. CDR3 sequence reads: CASSSGLAGPRGEQYF. The CDR3 DNA reads as TGTGCCAGCAGTTCTGGACTAGCGGGGCCCCGGGGGGAGCAGTACTTC.

J is TRBJ2-5 and V is TRBV2; maybe TRBD2 (6 bases). The V gene's germline CDR1 is SNHLY and CDR2 FYNNEI. V dropped 8 bases and J dropped 6 bases, with 13 bases sitting between them. The CDR3 has 12 amino acids. The CDR3 is CASGVAEKTQYF. In DNA, the CDR3 is TGTGCCAGCGGGGTAGCGGAAAAGACCCAGTACTTC.

This chain connects TRBV28 to TRBJ2-7; possibly TRBD2 for D (6 bases). Germline CDR1 is MDHEN and CDR2 is SYDVKM. The CDR3 has 14 residues. Trimming cost V 3 bases and J 5 bases, with 14 bases left between them. For the CDR3, the DNA is TGTGCCAGCAGTTTTACCGCGGGGAGTAACGAGCAGTACTTC. It codes for CASSFTAGSNEQYF.

This clone has just a few counts. J is TRBJ2-7 and V is TRBV6-1, with TRBD1 identical over 10 bases. After removal of 6 bases from V and 3 bases from J, the junction contained 2 bases not matched to a gene. CDR1 is MNHNS and CDR2 is SASEGT in the germline V gene. CDR3 size: 13 residues. The DNA for the CDR3 is TGTGCCAGCAGCAGGGACAGGGGCTACGAGCAGTACTTC. Translated, it gives CASSRDRGYEQYF.

The rearrangement joins TRBV5-6 to TRBJ2-7; perhaps TRBD2 as D (5 bases). V lost 1 base to trimming and J lost 1 base, with 9 bases between them. Germline V gene lookup returns CDR1 SGHDT and CDR2 YYEEEE. CDR3 length: 14 amino acids. The DNA for the CDR3 is TGTGCCAGCAGCTTGTATGGGAGTTCCTACGAGCAGTACTTC. It is translated as CASSLYGSSYEQYF.

The V call is TRBV28, the J call TRBJ2-7; the match to TRBD1 covers 7 bases. CDR1 is MDHEN, CDR2 SYDVKM, per germline. Trimming removed 5 bases from V and 3 bases from J; junction bases left unmatched: 13. This CDR3 is 16 amino acids long. The CDR3, as DNA: TGTGCCAGCAGTCCGACTTGGGACAGTGGGAGCTACGAGCAGTACTTC. Translated, it gives CASSPTWDSGSYEQYF.

The chain is built from TRBV27 and TRBJ2-3; 9 bases agree with TRBD1. V lost 3 bases to trimming and J lost 4 bases; unmatched junction nucleotides: 11. The CDR3 has 17 residues. Germline V gene lookup returns CDR1 MNHEY and CDR2 SMNVEV (reference sequence). CDR3 residues: CASSFSDRGRGSDTQYF. The CDR3 DNA follows: TGTGCCAGCAGTTTTTCAGACAGGGGGAGAGGATCAGATACGCAGTATTTT.

This chain connects TRBV6-1 to TRBJ1-5, with 7 positions matching TRBD1. There are 14 residues in the CDR3. The J segment lost 9 bases and the V segment lost 5 bases, leaving 10 bases of the junction unmatched. In germline, CDR1 is MNHNS, CDR2 SASEGT. CDR3 loop: CASSSKEGALPQHF. The CDR3 nucleotides are TGTGCCAGCAGTTCAAAGGAGGGGGCCCTGCCCCAGCATTTT.

This clone was recorded a few times. At the DNA level, this CDR3 is encoded by other sequences in the same sample as well. This rearrangement joins TRBV29-1 to TRBJ2-5, with TRBD1 matching over 8 bases. Germline CDR1 reads SQVTM; CDR2 reads ANQGSEA. The CDR3 is 17 amino acids. V shed 4 bases, J shed 1 base, and the junction held 14 bases outside the gene matches. As DNA, the CDR3 is TGCAGCGTTGTTTCCGGGGGCAGGGGGCGAACCCAAGAGACCCAGTACTTC. Translating it yields CSVVSGGRGRTQETQYF.

A single count supports this clone. At the DNA level, this CDR3 is encoded by other sequences in the same sample as well. The J gene is TRBJ1-1, the V gene TRBV5-1; a weak D match, TRBD1 (5 bases). Per germline, CDR1 SGHRS and CDR2 YFSETQ. Trimming removed 5 bases at V and 3 bases at J, with 11 bases between. The CDR3 extends over 13 amino acids. The DNA for the CDR3 is TGCGCCAGCAGTCCGACGGGGGACACTGAAGCTTTCTTT. Translated: CASSPTGDTEAFF.

A few counts support this clone. This rearrangement joins TRBV9 to TRBJ2-5; D is possibly TRBD1 (5 bases). V was shortened by 0 bases and J by 2 bases, with 11 bases between the two germline ends. The CDR3 has 15 amino acids. Germline loops: CDR1 SGDLS, CDR2 YYNGEE. The chain's CDR3 is CASSVELGQQETQYF. In nucleotides, the CDR3 is TGTGCCAGCAGCGTAGAGTTAGGACAACAAGAGACCCAGTACTTC.

The chain combines TRBV15 with TRBJ1-2; weak D call: TRBD1 (6 bases). The length of the CDR3 is 15 residues. Trimming pared 1 base from V and 2 bases from J, leaving 11 bases between. Germline V gives CDR1 LNHNV, CDR2 YYDKDF (reference sequence). In DNA form, the CDR3 reads TGTGCCACCAGCAGAGGGACAGACCTAAACTATGGCTACACCTTC. Protein product: CATSRGTDLNYGYTF.

This chain uses TRBV5-1 with TRBJ2-2, with a tentative D call TRBD1 (5 bases). The CDR3 covers 16 residues. Germline V gene sequence: CDR1 SGHRS, CDR2 YFSETQ. The V and J ends lost 0 bases and 4 bases respectively, with 13 bases between them. CDR3 sequence reads: CASSLEGAEITGELFF. The CDR3 DNA sequence: TGCGCCAGCAGCTTGGAAGGGGCGGAGATCACCGGGGAGCTGTTTTTT.

The chain employs TRBV10-3 and TRBJ2-7, with TRBD1 identical over 12 bases. CDR1 and CDR2 (germline): ENHRY, SYGVKD. V was pared by 3 bases and J by 6 bases, with 6 bases of the junction left unmatched. The CDR3 extends over 15 amino acids. For the CDR3, the DNA is TGTGCCATCAGTGATGCTGGGACAGGGGGCCTCGAGCAGTACTTC. It yields the protein CAISDAGTGGLEQYF.

The chain carries TRBV5-8 and TRBJ1-1, with D perhaps TRBD1 (5 bases). This CDR3 contains 13 residues. From germline, CDR1 is SGHTS and CDR2 YDEGEE. V was shortened by 4 bases and J by 5 bases, with 12 bases between the two germline ends. In nucleotides, the CDR3 is TGTGCCAGCAGCCGGGGGATCGGTACTGAAGCTTTCTTT. It translates to CASSRGIGTEAFF.

This sequence joins TRBV5-1 and TRBJ2-1, with D possibly being TRBD2 (6 bases). This CDR3 has 15 residues. CDR1 and CDR2 (germline): SGHRS, YFSETQ. The V end lost 5 bases, the J end lost 4 bases, and 16 bases lay between the germline ends. The CDR3 coding sequence is TGCGCCAGCAGAAGAACTAACGGGGGTTACAATGAGCAGTTCTTC. This codes for CASRRTNGGYNEQFF. Drawing the rest from reference TRBV5-1 and TRBJ2-1, the complete variable domain is KAGVTQTPRYLIKTRGQQVTLSCSPISGHRSVSWYQQTPGQGLQFLFEYFSETQRNKGNFPGRFSGRQFSNSRSEMNVSTLELGDSALYLCASRRTNGGYNEQFFGPGTRLTVL.

The chain couples TRBV6-5 to TRBJ1-2; 7 positions agree with TRBD1. Trimming took 6 bases from V and 3 from J; bases not matched to a gene: 7. This CDR3 is 14 amino acids long. Germline V gene data show CDR1 as MNHEY and CDR2 as SVGAGI. The CDR3 sequence is CASSRQGTDYGYTF. CDR3 sequence (DNA): TGTGCCAGCAGCCGACAGGGAACAGACTATGGCTACACCTTC.

The chain carries TRBV7-2 and TRBJ2-7; TRBD1 agrees at 7 bases. V was clipped by 2 bases and J by 5 bases; unmatched bases: 9. CDR1 is SGHTA and CDR2 is FQGNSA in the germline V gene. This CDR3 contains 15 residues. In DNA form, the CDR3 reads TGTGCCAGCAGCTTATACGAGGGGGCGTACGACGAGCAGTACTTC. Residues: CASSLYEGAYDEQYF.

The rearrangement links TRBV28 to TRBJ1-5; D perhaps matches TRBD1 (5 bases). V was trimmed by 1 base and J by 5 bases, leaving 9 bases between them. This CDR3 comprises 14 residues. Germline V gene lookup returns CDR1 MDHEN and CDR2 SYDVKM. CDR3 loop: CASSLSGSDQPQHF. The CDR3 coding sequence is TGTGCCAGCAGTTTATCAGGGTCGGATCAGCCCCAGCATTTT.

The chain links TRBV12-5 to TRBJ1-1; no clear D gene. The germline CDR1 and CDR2 sequences are LGHNT and FRNRAP. The CDR3 is 15 residues long. V lost 5 bases and J 1 base, leaving 14 bases between the germline ends. The DNA of the CDR3 is TGTGCTAGTGGTCCCCGGAACGGGGAGAACACTGAAGCTTTCTTT. Its protein is CASGPRNGENTEAFF.